One and the same sample provided the 31 T cell receptor beta chains below, sequenced in a study of PD-1 blockade in classical Hodgkin lymphoma. In every patient, relapse followed autologous stem cell transplantation, while exposure to brentuximab vedotin differed. The assay was immunoSEQ multiplex PCR, and TCRdb's table has in-frame clones only and misses some. The sample holds 50,000 to 75,000 clones, 88% seen once. Sequencing used peripheral blood mononuclear cells (PBMCs), obtained before the second cycle of nivolumab. These receptors all stem from a human donor with classical Hodgkin lymphoma.

The J gene is TRBJ1-6, the V gene TRBV6-5, with D perhaps matching TRBD1 (5 bases). The CDR3 has 14 amino acids. Germline-derived CDR1 and CDR2 are MNHEY and SVGAGI. Trimming took off 2 bases at V and 9 bases at J, with 11 bases between the two ends. CDR3 loop: CASSYRGVRSPLHF. In DNA, the CDR3 is TGTGCCAGCAGTTACAGGGGCGTTCGTTCACCCCTCCACTTT.

The chain joins TRBV5-5 to TRBJ2-3; TRBD2 aligns across 7 bases. Trimming took 3 bases from V and 1 from J; bases not matched to a gene: 8. The germline V gene has CDR1 SGHKS and CDR2 YYEKEE (reference sequence). The CDR3 length is 16 residues. The CDR3 region is CASSSSIGGGTDTQYF. Written as DNA, the CDR3 is TGTGCCAGCAGCTCCTCTATTGGGGGGGGCACAGATACGCAGTATTTT.

The V and J genes are TRBV5-4 and TRBJ1-1; D possibly corresponds to TRBD1 (5 bases). CDR1 is SGHNT, CDR2 YYREEE, per germline (reference sequence). The CDR3 length is 14 residues. V lost 0 bases and J lost 5, with 11 bases in between. The CDR3 coding sequence is TGTGCCAGCAGCTTGGGGGGCGTAGGGACTGAAGCTTTCTTT. This encodes CASSLGGVGTEAFF.

The chain has TRBV6-5 and TRBJ1-2, with 10 bases fitting TRBD1. The germline CDR1 and CDR2 sequences are MNHEY and SVGAGI. The trim removed 0 bases at V and 2 bases at J, leaving 3 bases unmatched. The CDR3 covers 16 residues. CDR3 amino acids: CASSYSGTGVNYGYTF. CDR3 in DNA: TGTGCCAGCAGTTACTCCGGGACAGGGGTGAACTATGGCTACACCTTC.

V and J are TRBV5-1 and TRBJ1-1; D possibly corresponds to TRBD1 (6 bases). V dropped 4 bases and J dropped 5 bases, with 18 bases sitting between them. The CDR3 is 15 residues long. CDR1 and CDR2 (germline): SGHRS, YFSETQ. This chain's CDR3 is CASSVLQGGGTEAFF. DNA for the CDR3: TGCGCCAGCAGCGTCCTACAGGGAGGCGGGACTGAAGCTTTCTTT.

This chain uses TRBV6-1 with TRBJ1-3; D is ambiguous. V was trimmed by 10 bases and J by 0 bases, leaving 10 bases between them. Germline assignment: CDR1 MNHNS and CDR2 SASEGT. CDR3 length: 13 amino acids. The CDR3 DNA sequence: TGTGCCACTCATTGGACCTCTGGAAACACCATATATTTT. Translated: CATHWTSGNTIYF.

The gene calls are TRBV11-2 and TRBJ2-7; D gene uncertain. This CDR3 is 16 amino acids long. CDR1 and CDR2 from the germline V gene are SGHAT and FQNNGV. The V gene lost 4 bases and the J gene lost 5 bases, with 21 bases spanning the gap. CDR3 sequence reads: CASSSAPNPSSHEQYF. The CDR3 nucleotides read TGTGCCAGCAGCTCGGCCCCAAACCCCTCATCTCACGAGCAGTACTTC.

The V and J genes are TRBV15 and TRBJ2-1, with 7 bases matching TRBD2. The CDR3 contains 16 residues. V gave up 0 bases and J gave up 3 bases; unmatched junction bases: 5. Per germline, CDR1 LNHNV and CDR2 YYDKDF (reference sequence). The CDR3 coding sequence is TGTGCCACCAGCAGAGATTCTAAGCGGGGCTACAATGAGCAGTTCTTC. Protein sequence: CATSRDSKRGYNEQFF.

As concerns this clone: Other DNA sequences in the same sample also yield this CDR3. The V and J genes are TRBV5-1 and TRBJ1-5; no clear D gene. The CDR3 has 14 amino acids. Per germline, CDR1 SGHRS and CDR2 YFSETQ. Trimming pared 0 bases from V and 5 bases from J, leaving 9 bases between. Here the CDR3 reads CASSLVPGDQPQHF. The CDR3 DNA reads TGCGCCAGCAGCTTGGTTCCTGGGGATCAGCCCCAGCATTTT.

The chain recombines TRBV14 with TRBJ1-4; the D gene is possibly TRBD1 (5 bases). CDR1 and CDR2 from the germline V gene are SGHDN and FVKESK. The V and J ends lost 0 bases and 0 bases respectively, with 8 bases between them. The CDR3 covers 16 residues. The CDR3 loop is CASSQERGTTNEKLFF. CDR3 nucleotide sequence: TGTGCCAGCAGCCAAGAAAGGGGTACAACTAATGAAAAACTGTTTTTT. Drawing the rest from reference TRBV14 and TRBJ1-4, the complete variable domain is EAGVTQFPSHSVIEKGQTVTLRCDPISGHDNLYWYRRVMGKEIKFLLHFVKESKQDESGMPNNRFLAERTGGTYSTLKVQPAELEDSGVYFCASSQERGTTNEKLFFGSGTQLSVL.

This chain uses TRBV11-2 with TRBJ2-3, with 10 bases lining up with TRBD2. The trim removed 4 bases at V and 5 bases at J, leaving 12 bases unmatched. The germline V gene has CDR1 SGHAT and CDR2 FQNNGV. The CDR3 is made up of 17 amino acids. The CDR3: CASSSRGAGGPGDTQYF. In DNA, the CDR3 is TGTGCCAGCAGCTCCCGAGGAGCGGGGGGGCCTGGAGATACGCAGTATTTT.

This chain connects TRBV5-1 to TRBJ2-1; 11 bases are a match to TRBD2. Germline CDR1 is SGHRS and CDR2 is YFSETQ. J was trimmed by 1 base and V by 4 bases; bases with no gene match: 7. This CDR3 has 17 amino acids. The CDR3 nucleotides are TGCGCCAGCAGCGAAATACCTAGCGGGGGGTCCTACAATGAGCAGTTCTTC. This translates into CASSEIPSGGSYNEQFF.

The V gene is TRBV7-8, the J gene TRBJ1-1, with D tentatively TRBD1 (5 bases). The CDR3 length is 16 residues. Germline V gene data show CDR1 as SGHVS and CDR2 as FQNEAQ. The V end lost 0 bases, the J end lost 3 bases, and 14 bases lay between the germline ends. This chain's CDR3 is CASSLARQGRYTEAFF. CDR3 in DNA: TGTGCCAGCAGCTTAGCCCGCCAGGGAAGGTACACTGAAGCTTTCTTT.

The chain is built from TRBV27 and TRBJ2-7, with D unclear. V was cut by 2 bases and J by 2 bases, with 13 bases left in between. Germline CDR1 and CDR2: MNHEY and SMNVEV (reference sequence). CDR3 length equals 15 residues. The CDR3 DNA reads as TGTGCCAGCAGTTTACAGCCCGACGACGCCTACGAGCAGTACTTC. This gives the protein CASSLQPDDAYEQYF.

This chain joins TRBV5-1 and TRBJ1-2; no reliable D call. The germline gives CDR1 SGHRS, CDR2 YFSETQ. This CDR3 comprises 14 residues. V was cut by 3 bases and J by 0 bases, with 9 bases left in between. CDR3 coding DNA: TGCGCCAGCAGCTCCCTGCCATCTAACTATGGCTACACCTTC. The encoded protein is CASSSLPSNYGYTF.

V and J are TRBV5-1 and TRBJ1-3, with D possibly matching TRBD1 (6 bases). CDR3 size: 14 residues. The germline V gene has CDR1 SGHRS and CDR2 YFSETQ. Trimming shortened V by 4 bases and J by 3 bases, and 11 bases separated the two germline ends. CDR3 sequence (DNA): TGCGCCAGCAGCGTACAGGGTGGTGGAAACACCATATATTTT. This sequence encodes CASSVQGGGNTIYF.

The chain joins TRBV18 to TRBJ2-1; TRBD1 is a possible D gene (5 bases). With 4 bases removed from V and 2 bases from J, the gap between germline ends came to 12 bases. CDR1 and CDR2 (germline): KGHSH, LQKENI. CDR3 length equals 15 residues. This chain's CDR3 is CASSLGQRTYNEQFF. The CDR3 bases are TGTGCCAGCTCACTGGGGCAAAGAACCTACAATGAGCAGTTCTTC.

This clone was detected a few times. The chain employs TRBV19 and TRBJ1-1; the D is unclear. The CDR3 covers 12 residues. CDR1 and CDR2 from the germline V gene are LNHDA and SQIVND (reference sequence). Deletions cut 3 bases from V and 4 bases from J, with 6 bases between. The CDR3 loop reads CASSITVTEAFF. For the CDR3, the DNA is TGTGCCAGTAGTATCACAGTCACTGAAGCTTTCTTT.

J is TRBJ1-1 and V is TRBV5-1; the D gene is possibly TRBD1 (5 bases). Per the germline V gene, CDR1 is SGHRS and CDR2 is YFSETQ. This CDR3 is built from 16 residues. V lost 6 bases and J lost 5, with 23 bases in between. The CDR3 spells CASNPDGRGASTEAFF. CDR3 nucleotide sequence: TGCGCCAGCAACCCCGACGGTCGGGGCGCCTCGACTGAAGCTTTCTTT.

The rearrangement uses TRBV4-1 and TRBJ1-3; 10 positions match TRBD1. CDR3 length: 19 amino acids. V dropped 1 base and J dropped 0; count of bases not matched to a gene: 9. In germline, CDR1 is MGHRA, CDR2 YSYEKL. CDR3 nucleotide sequence: TGCGCCAGCAGCCAAGGCGGGGACAGGGGCCAAAGCTCTGGAAACACCATATATTTT. Protein sequence: CASSQGGDRGQSSGNTIYF.

Here the CDR3 reads CASTVQLNAYEQYF. The CDR3 nucleotides read TGTGCCAGTACAGTCCAGTTAAATGCCTACGAGCAGTACTTC. The chain recombines TRBV19 with TRBJ2-7; D uncertain. This CDR3 spans 14 amino acids. The germline V gene has CDR1 LNHDA and CDR2 SQIVND (reference sequence). The V and J ends lost 7 bases and 2 bases respectively, with 15 bases between them.

The rearrangement joins TRBV7-9 to TRBJ2-5; maybe TRBD2 (7 bases). The CDR3 sequence is 15 residues long. Germline V gene sequence: CDR1 SEHNR, CDR2 FQNEAQ (reference sequence). Trimming left V 4 bases short and J 4 bases short, with 16 bases between. The CDR3: CASSSNREGRETQYF. CDR3 nucleotide sequence: TGTGCCAGCAGCTCCAACAGGGAGGGGCGAGAGACCCAGTACTTC.

The chain is built from TRBV6-5 and TRBJ1-1; D perhaps matches TRBD1 (6 bases). CDR1 is MNHEY, CDR2 SVGAGI, per germline. Between the trimmed V and J ends, which lost 8 bases and 0 bases, there was a span of 10 bases. The CDR3 has 13 amino acids. The CDR3 nucleotides read TGTGCCAGCGGCCAGGGGCTGAACACTGAAGCTTTCTTT. Translated: CASGQGLNTEAFF.

This clone showed up just once. The rearrangement uses TRBV5-1 and TRBJ2-2; no reliable D call. Trimming pared 7 bases from V and 0 bases from J, leaving 10 bases between. The CDR3 has 14 residues. Germline CDR1 is SGHRS and CDR2 is YFSETQ. The CDR3, as DNA: TGCGCCAGCGGAGAGATTCCGAACACCGGGGAGCTGTTTTTT. Translation gives CASGEIPNTGELFF.

The rearrangement links TRBV7-9 to TRBJ1-6; TRBD1 aligns across 8 bases. This CDR3 has 15 amino acids. Germline CDR1 SEHNR, CDR2 FQNEAQ (reference sequence). V dropped 4 bases and J dropped 5; count of bases not matched to a gene: 4. DNA for the CDR3: TGTGCCAGCAGCTCCAGGACAGGGAATAATTCACCCCTCCACTTT. This translates into CASSSRTGNNSPLHF.

The CDR3 region is CASSLSGTGNEKLFF. For the CDR3, the DNA is TGTGCCAGCAGTTTATCCGGGACAGGGAATGAAAAACTGTTTTTT. The chain is built from TRBV28 and TRBJ1-4; 9 bases fit TRBD1. The CDR3 consists of 15 residues. V dropped 1 base and J dropped 5; count of bases not matched to a gene: 2. The germline V gene has CDR1 MDHEN and CDR2 SYDVKM.

V is TRBV7-3 and J is TRBJ2-6, with a tentative D call TRBD1 (5 bases). This CDR3 is built from 13 residues. Germline V gene sequence: CDR1 SGHTA, CDR2 FQGTGA. V was pared by 5 bases and J by 8 bases, with 10 bases between. CDR3 in amino acids: CASSPRQTNVLTF. In DNA, the CDR3 is TGTGCCAGCAGCCCGCGACAGACCAACGTCCTGACTTTC. Full variable domain (remainder filled in from reference TRBV7-3 and TRBJ2-6): GAGVSQTPSNKVTEKGKYVELRCDPISGHTALYWYRQSLGQGPEFLIYFQGTGAADDSGLPNDRFFAVRPEGSVSTLKIQRTERGDSAVYLCASSPRQTNVLTFGAGSRLTVL.

This clone is a singleton in its sample. The chain is built from TRBV28 and TRBJ1-3; a weak D match, TRBD1 (5 bases). The V end was cut by 2 bases, the J end by 4 bases, with 9 bases between. CDR1 and CDR2 (germline): MDHEN, SYDVKM. The CDR3 sequence is 14 residues long. This chain's CDR3 is CASSLAGLGNTIYF. CDR3 coding DNA: TGTGCCAGCAGTTTAGCAGGGCTGGGAAACACCATATATTTT.

The chain is built from TRBV1 and TRBJ2-1; TRBD2 is the table's D call and was not checked against the DNA. TRBV1 is a pseudogene locus. The CDR3 sequence is 15 residues long. CDR3 bases: TGCACCAGCAGCACTACTAGCGGGGGGGCTTATGAGCAGTTCTTC. Its protein product is CTSSTTSGGAYEQFF.

This chain connects TRBV6-1 to TRBJ1-5, with D perhaps TRBD1 (5 bases). V lost 4 bases and J 0 bases, leaving 22 bases between the germline ends. Germline CDR1 MNHNS, CDR2 SASEGT. CDR3 length: 19 residues. CDR3 loop: CASSATGTPGGGSNQPQHF. CDR3 DNA: TGTGCCAGCAGTGCTACCGGGACCCCAGGAGGTGGTAGCAATCAGCCCCAGCATTTT.

The chain combines TRBV30 with TRBJ1-5; D is possibly TRBD1 (6 bases). Trimming removed 4 bases at V and 3 bases at J, with 13 bases between. The CDR3 length is 14 residues. Looked up from germline, CDR1 is GTSNPN and CDR2 is SVGIG (reference sequence). In DNA, the CDR3 is TGTGCCTGGAACCTGGGGGCCCCCAATCAGCCCCAGCATTTT. Protein sequence: CAWNLGAPNQPQHF.